The clone carrying this TCR beta chain occurred a few times. This CDR3 region has 15 residues. Trimming shortened V by 1 base and J by 0 bases, and 7 bases separated the two germline ends. Germline CDR1 SGHVS, CDR2 FQNEAQ. The data were obtained in a study of blood T cell repertoires in COVID-19. Data came from immunoSEQ multiplex PCR; TCRdb stores just in-frame clones and leaves some out. The sample shows a few hundred thousand clones, around 80% of them seen only once. The sample comprised peripheral blood. This TCR was recovered from a woman aged 50 to 65 with acute or convalescent COVID-19. The V and J genes are TRBV7-8 and TRBJ1-5; no clear D. For the CDR3, the DNA is TGTGCCAGCAGCTTAGGGGCCGATAGCAATCAGCCCCAGCATTTT. Translation: CASSLGADSNQPQHF.